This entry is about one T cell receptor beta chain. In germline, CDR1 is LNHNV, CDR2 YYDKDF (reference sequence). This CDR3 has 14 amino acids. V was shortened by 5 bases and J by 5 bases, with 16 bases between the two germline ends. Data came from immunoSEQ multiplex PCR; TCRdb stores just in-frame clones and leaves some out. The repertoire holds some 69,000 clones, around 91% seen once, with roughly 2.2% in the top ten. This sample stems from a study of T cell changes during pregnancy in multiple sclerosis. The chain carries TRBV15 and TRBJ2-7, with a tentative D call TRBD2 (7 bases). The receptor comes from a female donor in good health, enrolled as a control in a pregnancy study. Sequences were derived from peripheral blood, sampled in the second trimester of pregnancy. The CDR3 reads CATSPLGGANEQYF. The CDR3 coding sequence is TGTGCCACCAGCCCCCTGGGGGGGGCCAACGAGCAGTACTTC.